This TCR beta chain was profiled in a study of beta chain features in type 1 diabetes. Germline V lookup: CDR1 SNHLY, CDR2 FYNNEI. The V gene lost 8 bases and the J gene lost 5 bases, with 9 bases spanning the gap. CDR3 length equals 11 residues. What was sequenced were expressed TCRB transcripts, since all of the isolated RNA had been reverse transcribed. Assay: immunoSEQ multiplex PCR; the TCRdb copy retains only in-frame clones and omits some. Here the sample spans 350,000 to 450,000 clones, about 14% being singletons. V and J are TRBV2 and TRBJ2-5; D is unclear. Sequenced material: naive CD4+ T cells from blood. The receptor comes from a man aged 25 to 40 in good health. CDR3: CASFGWETQYF. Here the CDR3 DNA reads TGTGCCAGCTTTGGATGGGAGACCCAGTACTTC.